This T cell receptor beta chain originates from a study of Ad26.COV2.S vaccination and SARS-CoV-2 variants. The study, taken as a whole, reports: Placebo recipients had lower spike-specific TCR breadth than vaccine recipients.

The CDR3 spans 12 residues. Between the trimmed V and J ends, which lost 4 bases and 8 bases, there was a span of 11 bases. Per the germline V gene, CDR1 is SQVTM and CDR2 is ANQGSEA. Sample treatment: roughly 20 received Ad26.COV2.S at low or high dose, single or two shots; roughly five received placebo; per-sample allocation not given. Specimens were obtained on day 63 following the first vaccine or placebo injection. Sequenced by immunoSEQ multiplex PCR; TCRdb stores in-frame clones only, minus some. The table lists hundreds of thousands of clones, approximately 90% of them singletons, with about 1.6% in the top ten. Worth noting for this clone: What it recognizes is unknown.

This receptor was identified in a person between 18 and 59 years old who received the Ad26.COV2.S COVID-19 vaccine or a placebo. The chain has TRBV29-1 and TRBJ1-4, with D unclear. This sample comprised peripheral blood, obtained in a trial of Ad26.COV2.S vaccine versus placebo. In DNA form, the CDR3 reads TGCAGCGTTGGTTCGGGTAACGAAAAACTGTTTTTT. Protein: CSVGSGNEKLFF.